This T cell receptor (beta chain) stems from a study of blood T cell repertoires in COVID-19. This clone has just one count. Repertoires were generated with immunoSEQ multiplex PCR, while TCRdb's copy carries only in-frame clones and drops some. The table lists 430,000 or so clones, about 88% of them singletons. Trimming cost V 5 bases and J 2 bases, with 10 bases left between them. The germline gives CDR1 MDHEN, CDR2 SYDVKM. The CDR3 runs to 13 residues. Participants spanned ages about 18 to 89 years and resided in 20 to 30 US areas. Participants in the exposed group had met a COVID-19 case in the 2 weeks before joining the study.

This receptor was taken from a woman aged 18 to 35 who had been exposed to COVID-19. V gene TRBV28 combines with J gene TRBJ2-7, with D tentatively TRBD1 (5 bases). Source material: PBMCs or T cells enriched from blood (not recorded which). The CDR3 DNA sequence: TGTGCCAGCAGTCTTGACAGACCCTACGAGCAGTACTTC. Its protein product is CASSLDRPYEQYF.